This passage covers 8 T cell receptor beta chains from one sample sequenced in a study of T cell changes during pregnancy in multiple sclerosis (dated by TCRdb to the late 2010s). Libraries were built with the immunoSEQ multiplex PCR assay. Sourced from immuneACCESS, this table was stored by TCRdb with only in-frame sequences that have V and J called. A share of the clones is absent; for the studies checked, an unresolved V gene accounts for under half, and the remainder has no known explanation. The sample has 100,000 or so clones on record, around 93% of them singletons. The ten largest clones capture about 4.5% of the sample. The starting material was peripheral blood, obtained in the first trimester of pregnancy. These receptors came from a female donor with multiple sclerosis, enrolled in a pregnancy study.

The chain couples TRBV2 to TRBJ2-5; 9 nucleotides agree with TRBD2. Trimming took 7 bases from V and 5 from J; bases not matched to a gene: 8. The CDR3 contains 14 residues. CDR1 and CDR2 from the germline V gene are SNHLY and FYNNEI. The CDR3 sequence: CASTTRGGGETQYF. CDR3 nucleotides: TGTGCCAGCACGACGCGGGGGGGCGGGGAGACCCAGTACTTC.

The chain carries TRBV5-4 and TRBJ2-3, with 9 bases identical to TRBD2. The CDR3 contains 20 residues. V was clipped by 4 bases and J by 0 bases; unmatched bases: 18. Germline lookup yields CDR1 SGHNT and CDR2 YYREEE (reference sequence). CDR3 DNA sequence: TGTGCCAGCAGCCTTGGGCCCGTAGCGGGGGAGAGCCTTAGCACAGATACGCAGTATTTT. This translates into CASSLGPVAGESLSTDTQYF.

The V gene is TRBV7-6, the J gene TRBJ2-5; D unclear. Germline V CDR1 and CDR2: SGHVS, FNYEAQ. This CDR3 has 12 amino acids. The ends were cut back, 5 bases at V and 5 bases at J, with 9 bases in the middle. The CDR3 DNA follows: TGTGCCAGCAGCCCATCCGGGGAGACCCAGTACTTC. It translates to CASSPSGETQYF. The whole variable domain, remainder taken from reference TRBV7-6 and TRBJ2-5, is GAGVSQSPRYKVTKRGQDVALRCDPISGHVSLYWYRQALGQGPEFLTYFNYEAQQDKSGLPNDRFSAERPEGSISTLTIQRTEQRDSAMYRCASSPSGETQYFGPGTRLLVL.

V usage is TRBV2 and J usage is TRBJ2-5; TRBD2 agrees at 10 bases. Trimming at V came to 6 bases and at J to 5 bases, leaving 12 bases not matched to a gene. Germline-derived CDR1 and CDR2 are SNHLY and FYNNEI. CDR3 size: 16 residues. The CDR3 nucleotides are TGTGCCAGCAGGGGAATAGCGGGGGGCCGGGGGGAGACCCAGTACTTC. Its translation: CASRGIAGGRGETQYF.

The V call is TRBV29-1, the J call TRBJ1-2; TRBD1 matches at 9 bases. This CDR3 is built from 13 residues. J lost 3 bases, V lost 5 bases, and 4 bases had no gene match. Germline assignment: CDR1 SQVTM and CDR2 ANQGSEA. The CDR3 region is CSVWTGVDYGYTF. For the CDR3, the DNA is TGCAGCGTTTGGACAGGGGTTGACTATGGCTACACCTTC.

The CDR3 region has the DNA TGTGCCAGCAGTTACTCGAAGTCTATCGCGCAGTATTTT. Translation: CASSYSKSIAQYF. V and J are TRBV6-5 and TRBJ2-3; unclear D gene. CDR1 and CDR2 from the germline V gene are MNHEY and SVGAGI. V dropped 0 bases and J dropped 10 bases, with 11 bases sitting between them. The CDR3 runs 13 residues.

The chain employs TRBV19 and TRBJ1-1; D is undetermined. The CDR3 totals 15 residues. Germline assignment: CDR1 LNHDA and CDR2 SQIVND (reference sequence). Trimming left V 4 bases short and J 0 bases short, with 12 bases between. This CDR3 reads CASSTLSVMNTEAFF. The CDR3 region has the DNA TGTGCCAGTAGTACCCTCAGCGTCATGAACACTGAAGCTTTCTTT.

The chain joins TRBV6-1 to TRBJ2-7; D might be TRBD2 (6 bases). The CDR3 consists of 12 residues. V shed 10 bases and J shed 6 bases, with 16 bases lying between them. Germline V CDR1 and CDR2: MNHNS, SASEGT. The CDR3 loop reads CANSGTGGEQYF. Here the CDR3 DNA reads TGTGCCAACTCCGGGACTGGGGGCGAGCAGTACTTC.